These 6 T cell receptor beta chains were all obtained from the same sample, sequenced in a study of blood T cell repertoires in COVID-19. Generated by immunoSEQ multiplex PCR, the TCRdb table keeps only in-frame clones and is missing some. The sample includes just under 65,000 clones, about four fifths seen only once; the top ten take less than 6%. The material sequenced was peripheral blood. Receptor source: a human donor in a cohort sampled during active COVID-19.

In this sample, this clone turned up once. The V call is TRBV18, the J call TRBJ2-1, with 10 bases aligning to TRBD2. There are 15 residues in the CDR3. Germline CDR1 is KGHSH and CDR2 is LQKENI. The J segment lost 6 bases and the V segment lost 1 base, leaving 3 bases of the junction unmatched. CDR3 nucleotide sequence: TGTGCCAGCTCACCACGACTAGCGGGTACCAATGAGCAGTTCTTC. It is translated as CASSPRLAGTNEQFF. Using reference TRBV18 and TRBJ2-1 for the parts outside the CDR3, the full variable domain is NAGVMQNPRHLVRRRGQEARLRCSPMKGHSHVYWYRQLPEEGLKFMVYLQKENIIDESGMPKERFSAEFPKEGPSILRIQQVVRGDSAAYFCASSPRLAGTNEQFFGPGTRLTVL.

The gene calls are TRBV5-1 and TRBJ1-2, with 8 bases matching TRBD1. The CDR3 spans 14 residues. Trimming at V came to 4 bases and at J to 1 base, leaving 3 bases not matched to a gene. Germline values: CDR1 SGHRS, CDR2 YFSETQ. CDR3 residues: CASSEQGVNYGYTF. The DNA for the CDR3 is TGCGCCAGCAGCGAACAGGGGGTTAACTATGGCTACACCTTC. Filled out from reference TRBV5-1 and TRBJ1-2, the complete variable domain reads KAGVTQTPRYLIKTRGQQVTLSCSPISGHRSVSWYQQTPGQGLQFLFEYFSETQRNKGNFPGRFSGRQFSNSRSEMNVSTLELGDSALYLCASSEQGVNYGYTFGSGTRLTVV.

The sample holds many counts of this clone. The genes are TRBV2 and TRBJ2-2; TRBD1 might be the D (6 bases). This CDR3 region has 14 residues. Trimming took off 8 bases at V and 1 base at J, with 11 bases between the two ends. Germline V gene lookup returns CDR1 SNHLY and CDR2 FYNNEI. The CDR3 sequence is CASREQGNTGELFF. CDR3 nucleotides: TGTGCCAGCCGCGAACAGGGGAACACCGGGGAGCTGTTTTTT. Full variable domain (rest looked up from reference TRBV2 and TRBJ2-2): EPEVTQTPSHQVTQMGQEVILRCVPISNHLYFYWYRQILGQKVEFLVSFYNNEISEKSEIFDDQFSVERPDGSNFTLKIRSTKLEDSAMYFCASREQGNTGELFFGEGSRLTVL.

This clone was counted a few times. The rearrangement uses TRBV6-4 and TRBJ1-1; possibly TRBD1 for D (6 bases). The CDR3 extends over 13 amino acids. The germline V gene has CDR1 MRHNA and CDR2 SNTAGT. V lost 6 bases, J lost 7 bases, and 15 bases lay in between. CDR3 coding DNA: TGTGCCAGCAGGGACCAGGACAGAAATGAAGCTTTCTTT. Translation: CASRDQDRNEAFF.

This clone has only a few counts. The chain employs TRBV24-1 and TRBJ2-7, with a tentative D call TRBD1 (5 bases). CDR3 length: 14 residues. The germline V and J ends were trimmed by 10 bases and 3 bases, with 18 bases remaining between them. CDR1 and CDR2 (germline): KGHDR, SFDVKD. The CDR3, as DNA: TGTGCCACTAAAAACGACAGAAGACTCTACGAGCAGTACTTC. It specifies CATKNDRRLYEQYF.

V and J are TRBV7-8 and TRBJ2-3; TRBD2 matches 9 bases. This CDR3 region has 19 residues. CDR1 SGHVS and CDR2 FQNEAQ come from the germline V gene. J lost 0 bases, V lost 4 bases, and 14 bases had no gene match. The CDR3 protein is CASSSRRASGASSTDTQYF. In DNA, the CDR3 is TGTGCCAGCAGCTCCCGGAGGGCTAGCGGGGCGTCGAGCACAGATACGCAGTATTTT.